The 14 T cell receptor beta chains below come from one sample, sequenced in a study of blood T cell repertoires in COVID-19 (dated by TCRdb to the early 2020s). Receptor amplification or capture employed the immunoSEQ multiplex PCR assay. TCRdb took this table from immuneACCESS and kept in-frame rearrangements with V and J called. Such tables lack part of the clones; where checked against another copy, unresolved V genes explain under half of the gap, and the rest is unexplained. In all, the sample holds some 170,000 clones, and more than 75% of those were seen once. The ten largest clonotypes hold more than 1% of the sample. Material: peripheral blood. These receptors all stem from a man aged 35 to 55 with acute or convalescent COVID-19.

This clone was counted only a few times. V usage is TRBV6-5 and J usage is TRBJ1-1; a possible D gene is TRBD1 (5 bases). The CDR3 sequence is 15 residues long. Germline assignment: CDR1 MNHEY and CDR2 SVGAGI. The germline V and J ends were trimmed by 1 base and 0 bases, with 9 bases remaining between them. In DNA, the CDR3 is TGTGCCAGCAGTTACTACGGGGGTATGAACACTGAAGCTTTCTTT. Residues: CASSYYGGMNTEAFF.

The chain joins TRBV7-3 to TRBJ2-3; no clear D. Germline CDR1 reads SGHTA; CDR2 reads FQGTGA. The CDR3 is 15 residues long. The V and J ends lost 0 bases and 5 bases respectively, with 12 bases between them. The CDR3 loop is CASSLTISSGDTQYF. The CDR3 bases are TGTGCCAGCAGCTTAACGATTAGCTCTGGAGATACGCAGTATTTT. The whole variable domain, filled in from reference TRBV7-3 and TRBJ2-3, reads GAGVSQTPSNKVTEKGKYVELRCDPISGHTALYWYRQSLGQGPEFLIYFQGTGAADDSGLPNDRFFAVRPEGSVSTLKIQRTERGDSAVYLCASSLTISSGDTQYFGPGTRLTVL.

The chain carries TRBV10-3 and TRBJ1-2; weak D call: TRBD1 (5 bases). Germline values: CDR1 ENHRY, CDR2 SYGVKD. The CDR3 sequence is 14 residues long. The V and J ends lost 0 bases and 5 bases respectively, with 10 bases between them. CDR3 nucleotide sequence: TGTGCCATCAGTGAGTCGGGTCCAGGGTATGGCTACACCTTC. Protein: CAISESGPGYGYTF.

V and J are TRBV7-3 and TRBJ2-1, with 9 bases matching TRBD1. The CDR3 runs to 15 residues. Germline V CDR1 and CDR2: SGHTA, FQGTGA. V was clipped by 4 bases and J by 1 base; unmatched bases: 2. As DNA, the CDR3 is TGTGCCAGCAGCTCACAGGGGGCTTCCTACAATGAGCAGTTCTTC. Residues: CASSSQGASYNEQFF.

This clone has more than one count but fewer than ten. The chain is built from TRBV11-2 and TRBJ1-6; 10 bases map to TRBD1. There are 15 residues in the CDR3. V shed 6 bases, J shed 11 bases, and the junction held 10 bases outside the gene matches. Germline V CDR1 and CDR2: SGHAT, FQNNGV. The CDR3 DNA follows: TGTGCCAGCAGTTCCAACGTCGGACAGGGGGCACCCCTCCACTTT. This sequence encodes CASSSNVGQGAPLHF.

The chain links TRBV6-2 or TRBV6-3 to TRBJ2-7; TRBD2 aligns across 12 bases. Per germline, CDR1 MNHEY and CDR2 SVGEGT. There are 16 residues in the CDR3. Losses at the gene ends were 3 bases for V and 3 bases for J; bases not matched to a gene: 6. The CDR3 sequence: CASSYSRLAGDYEQYF. DNA of the CDR3: TGTGCCAGCAGTTATTCCAGACTAGCGGGGGACTACGAGCAGTACTTC.

The chain joins TRBV6-2 or TRBV6-3 to TRBJ1-2; no firm D call. The CDR3 has 11 amino acids. Trimming took off 3 bases at V and 7 bases at J, with 6 bases between the two ends. The germline V gene encodes CDR1 MNHEY and CDR2 SVGEGT. CDR3 sequence (DNA): TGTGCCAGCAGTTATGGAGGTGGCTACACCTTC. Encoded protein: CASSYGGGYTF.

The chain uses TRBV19 and TRBJ2-7; 8 positions match TRBD2. Germline assignment: CDR1 LNHDA and CDR2 SQIVND (reference sequence). V lost 6 bases and J lost 7; bases outside the gene matches: 8. CDR3 length equals 13 residues. The CDR3 coding sequence is TGTGCCAGTAGGGCCGGGGGGGGGAGTGAGCAGTACTTC. Translating it yields CASRAGGGSEQYF.

The V gene is TRBV5-4, the J gene TRBJ2-5, with D unclear. Germline V lookup: CDR1 SGHNT, CDR2 YYREEE (reference sequence). The CDR3 is 13 residues long. Trimming cost V 3 bases and J 0 bases, with 6 bases left between them. The CDR3 sequence is CASSSTYQETQYF. The CDR3 DNA sequence: TGTGCCAGCAGCTCAACTTACCAAGAGACCCAGTACTTC.

The rearrangement uses TRBV3-1 (or the pseudogene TRBV3-2) and TRBJ1-2; 7 bases are shared with TRBD1. Trimming at V came to 3 bases and at J to 1 base, leaving 5 bases not matched to a gene. The CDR3 is 15 residues long. The germline CDR1 and CDR2 sequences are LGHDT and YNNKEL (reference sequence). CDR3 DNA sequence: TGTGCCAGCAGCCACGGAGGGGGCAGTAACTATGGCTACACCTTC. Amino acid sequence: CASSHGGGSNYGYTF.

The chain combines TRBV13 with TRBJ2-5; a weak D match, TRBD2 (6 bases). The V end lost 0 bases, the J end lost 5 bases, and 10 bases lay between the germline ends. CDR3 size: 14 residues. Germline lookup yields CDR1 PRHDT and CDR2 FYEKMQ (reference sequence). As DNA, the CDR3 is TGTGCCAGCAGCTTAGGTTGGGAGGTTGAGACCCAGTACTTC. Translation gives CASSLGWEVETQYF.

The gene calls are TRBV15 and TRBJ2-5; D unclear. CDR3 length equals 16 residues. Trimming removed 1 base from V and 0 bases from J, with 12 bases in between. Germline V lookup: CDR1 LNHNV, CDR2 YYDKDF (reference sequence). Written as DNA, the CDR3 is TGTGCCACCAGCAGAGGTCTTCGGCAGGACCAAGAGACCCAGTACTTC. It is translated as CATSRGLRQDQETQYF. The variable domain in full, completed from reference TRBV15 and TRBJ2-5, reads DAMVIQNPRYQVTQFGKPVTLSCSQTLNHNVMYWYQQKSSQAPKLLFHYYDKDFNNEADTPDNFQSRRPNTSFCFLDIRSPGLGDTAMYLCATSRGLRQDQETQYFGPGTRLLVL.

Written as DNA, the CDR3 is TGTGCCAGTAGTACGGGACAGGCTAACTATGGCTACACCTTC. Residues: CASSTGQANYGYTF. The V call is TRBV19, the J call TRBJ1-2; the match to TRBD1 covers 8 bases. CDR3 length equals 14 residues. The junction had 1 base not matched to a gene; V was cut back by 4 bases and J by 0 bases. Germline V gene data show CDR1 as LNHDA and CDR2 as SQIVND (reference sequence).

CDR3 coding DNA: TGTGCCATCAGTGAGAGGCAGGGGAAGGCTGAAGCTTTCTTT. Translated, it gives CAISERQGKAEAFF. This chain uses TRBV10-3 with TRBJ1-1; perhaps TRBD1 as D (6 bases). Germline-derived CDR1 and CDR2 are ENHRY and SYGVKD. Trimming cost V 2 bases and J 6 bases, with 13 bases left between them. The CDR3 length is 14 residues.